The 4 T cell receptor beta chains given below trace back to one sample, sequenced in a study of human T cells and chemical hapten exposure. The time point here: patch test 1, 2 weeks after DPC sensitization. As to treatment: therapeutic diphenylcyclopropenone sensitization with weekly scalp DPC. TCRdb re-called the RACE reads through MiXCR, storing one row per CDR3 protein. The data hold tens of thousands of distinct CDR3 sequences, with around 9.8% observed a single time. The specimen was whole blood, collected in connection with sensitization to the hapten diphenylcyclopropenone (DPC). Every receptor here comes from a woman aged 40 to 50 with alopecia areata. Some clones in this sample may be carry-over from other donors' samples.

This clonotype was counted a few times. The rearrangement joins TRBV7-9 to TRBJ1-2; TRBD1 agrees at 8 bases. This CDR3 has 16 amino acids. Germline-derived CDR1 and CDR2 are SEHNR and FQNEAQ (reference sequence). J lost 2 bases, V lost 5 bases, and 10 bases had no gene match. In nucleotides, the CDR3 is TGTGCCAGCAGCCCAGCCGGGACAGGACCCAACTATGGCTACACCTTC. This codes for CASSPAGTGPNYGYTF.

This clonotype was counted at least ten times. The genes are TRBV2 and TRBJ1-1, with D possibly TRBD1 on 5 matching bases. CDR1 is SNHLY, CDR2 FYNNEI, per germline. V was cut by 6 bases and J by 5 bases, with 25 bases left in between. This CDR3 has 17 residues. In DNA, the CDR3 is TGTGCCAGCAGGGTACAGGACCCGGGAGCATGGTATACTGAAGCTTTCTTT. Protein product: CASRVQDPGAWYTEAFF.

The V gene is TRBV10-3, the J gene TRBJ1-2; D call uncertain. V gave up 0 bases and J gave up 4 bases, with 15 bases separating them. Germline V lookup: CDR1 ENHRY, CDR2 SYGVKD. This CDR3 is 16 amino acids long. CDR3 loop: CAISESSGSMGYGYTF. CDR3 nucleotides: TGTGCCATCAGTGAGTCGAGTGGTTCAATGGGCTATGGCTACACCTTC.

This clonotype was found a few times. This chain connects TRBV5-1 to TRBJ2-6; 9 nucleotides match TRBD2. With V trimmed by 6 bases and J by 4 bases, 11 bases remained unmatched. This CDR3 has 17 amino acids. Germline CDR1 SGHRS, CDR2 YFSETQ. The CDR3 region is CASTLAGTGSGANVLTF. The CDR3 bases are TGCGCCAGCACCCTAGCGGGGACCGGCTCGGGGGCCAACGTCCTGACTTTC.